The clone carrying this T cell receptor (beta chain) was seen a few times. The antigen is not known. A much bigger clone sits one base away, suggesting this may be a read error. Looked up from germline, CDR1 is MNHEY and CDR2 is SMNVEV (reference sequence). This CDR3 comprises 14 residues. The data stem from a study of Graves' ophthalmopathy and Graves' hyperthyroidism. General study findings and limits: Most expanded thyroid clonotypes above 0.001 frequency also appeared in blood.

Pregnancy or lactation, uncontrolled infections and other autoimmune diseases were grounds for excluding patients. PBMCs were isolated by Ficoll-Paque density gradient centrifugation, using about 9.2 ml of fresh peripheral blood as the starting material. As the template, RNA transcripts were used to amplify TCR beta CDR3 regions. HTBI primers were employed in first-round RT-PCR, then a second-round multiplex PCR followed. TCRdb processed the multiplex PCR reads anew with MiXCR; each CDR3 protein has one entry. The data hold roughly 500,000 distinct CDR3 sequences, with approximately 15% observed a single time.

The chain links TRBV27 to TRBJ1-6; D remains ambiguous. The TCR originated in a woman aged 25 to 39 with Graves' ophthalmopathy. Sequencing used blood. This chain's CDR3 is CASSSLGNNSHLHF. Written as DNA, the CDR3 is TGTGCCAGCAGTTCCCTTGGTAATAATTCACACCTCCACTTT.